Below are 19 T cell receptor delta chains sequenced from a single sample in a study of γδ T cells in repeated Plasmodium falciparum infection. TCRdb reran clone calling via CATT on the multiplex PCR reads. This sample has tens of thousands of delta-chain clones, with around 1.5% found just once. Gammadelta T cells were flow-sorted from PBMC into Vgamma9/Vdelta2+ and Vdelta2-negative populations for bulk analysis. Sequenced sample: gamma-delta T cells from blood. These receptors originate from a pool of human donors (malaria-infected and uninfected, not separated).

This clone occurred a few times. This likely came from a read error, as a far larger clone is one base away. V gene TRDV3 combines with J gene TRDJ1; TRDD3 matches at 9 bases. Here the J gene was assigned by germline matching of the DNA, as TCRdb has none. The CDR3 covers 24 residues. Germline values: CDR1 TVYSNPD, CDR2 GDNSRS (reference sequence). CDR3 coding DNA: TGTGCCTCACTTATACCCCAGGGATTCCACGGGTTCTGGGGGATCAGGCTGATCACCGACAAACTCATCTTT. Its protein product is CASLIPQGFHGFWGIRLITDKLIF. The variable domain in full, completed from reference TRDV3 and TRDJ1, reads CDKVTQSSPDQTVASGSEVVLLCTYDTVYSNPDLFWYRIRPDYSFQFVFYGDNSRSEGADFTQGRFSVKHILTQKAFHLVISPVRTEDSATYYCASLIPQGFHGFWGIRLITDKLIFGKGTRVTVEP.

This clone was counted many times. A far larger clone is one nucleotide away, so this likely arose from a read error. The same CDR3 is also encoded by other DNA sequences in this sample. V usage is TRDV1 and J usage is TRDJ1; 8 bases match TRDD3. Germline CDR1 reads TSWWSYY; CDR2 reads QGS. V was clipped by 0 bases and J by 0 bases; unmatched bases: 9. This CDR3 region has 18 residues. CDR3 amino acids: CALGELKWGMSDTDKLIF. The CDR3 DNA reads TGTGCTCTTGGGGAACTAAAGTGGGGGATGTCCGACACCGATAAACTCATCTTT.

In its sample, this clone was seen a few times. The TCRdb protein comes from a much larger clone and disagrees with this DNA's translation at residue 17, likely due to a read error; the protein given here is derived from the DNA. The chain recombines TRDV1 with TRDJ1; 9 bases are a match to TRDD3. No J segment appears in TCRdb, so it was assigned here by matching the sequence to germline. The CDR3 extends over 21 amino acids. The V and J ends lost 4 bases and 7 bases, in that order; junction bases with no gene match: 28. Germline V gene data show CDR1 as TSWWSYY and CDR2 as QGS. The CDR3 loop reads CALGGCSYPSVILGDRPKLIF. The CDR3 nucleotides read TGTGCTCTTGGGGGCTGTTCCTACCCGTCCGTGATACTGGGGGACCGGCCTAAACTCATCTTT.

This clone was counted between two and nine times. The protein in TCRdb stems from a much larger clone and differs at residue 13 from this DNA's translation, likely a read error; here the protein is translated from the DNA. This chain links TRDV1 with TRDJ1; 9 bases agree with TRDD3. V trimming: 2 bases; J trimming: 0 bases; junction bases outside the gene matches: 19. The germline gives CDR1 TSWWSYY, CDR2 QGS. CDR3 length: 21 residues. The CDR3 loop reads CALGENEGPLGEALYTDKLIF. The CDR3 DNA follows: TGTGCTCTTGGGGAAAACGAGGGCCCACTGGGGGAAGCCCTCTACACCGATAAACTCATCTTT.

This clone was counted a few times. TCRdb lists the protein of a much larger clone for this DNA, which differs at residue 18, so this is likely a read error; the protein given here is translated from the DNA itself. This rearrangement joins TRDV1 to TRDJ1, with 8 bases that match TRDD3. Trimming took 3 bases from V and 6 from J; bases not matched to a gene: 30. The germline V gene has CDR1 TSWWSYY and CDR2 QGS. This CDR3 has 22 amino acids. The CDR3 reads CALGEPNTARILGVLLPNKLIF. As DNA, the CDR3 is TGTGCTCTTGGGGAGCCCAATACAGCCCGGATACTGGGGGTCCTCCTGCCCAATAAACTCATCTTT.

This clone is labeled as medium-sized (0.01 to 0.1%). The identical CDR3 is also encoded by other nucleotide sequences in the sample. This chain joins TRDV1 and TRDJ1; 9 nucleotides agree with TRDD3. Germline CDR1 reads TSWWSYY; CDR2 reads QGS. V shed 3 bases, J shed 0 bases, and the junction held 8 bases outside the gene matches. The CDR3 covers 17 residues. The CDR3 coding sequence is TGTGCTCTTGGGGAGAAGTACTGGGGGAAGTACACCGATAAACTCATCTTT. Translation: CALGEKYWGKYTDKLIF.

The table lists this clone with many counts. A far larger clone is just one base off, so this is likely a read error. Distinct nucleotide sequences in the sample also encode this CDR3. This chain links TRDV1 with TRDJ1, with TRDD3 matching over 11 bases. The CDR3 is 19 residues long. Germline values: CDR1 TSWWSYY, CDR2 QGS. The CDR3 protein is CALGELGSWGIRDGDKLIF. The CDR3, as DNA: TGTGCCCTTGGGGAACTGGGTTCTTGGGGGATACGAGACGGCGATAAACTCATCTTT.

Regarding this clone: The protein TCRdb lists belongs to a much larger clone and differs from this DNA's translation at residue 9, which points to a read error; the protein shown is made from the DNA. The rearrangement joins TRDV1 to TRDJ1, with 8 nucleotides matching TRDD3. This CDR3 comprises 21 residues. Trimming cost V 0 bases and J 0 bases; bases outside gene matches: 18. Germline CDR1 is TSWWSYY and CDR2 is QGS. Here the CDR3 reads CALGELATFWGTPPYTDKLIF. For the CDR3, the DNA is TGTGCTCTTGGGGAACTCGCTACGTTCTGGGGGACACCTCCCTACACCGATAAACTCATCTTT.

This clone was picked up a small number of times. This likely traces to a read error, being one base from a far larger clone. The sample contains more than one DNA sequence encoding this CDR3. J is TRDJ1 and V is TRDV1; 12 bases match TRDD3. CDR1 is TSWWSYY and CDR2 is QGS in the germline V gene. CDR3 length equals 23 residues. The DNA of the CDR3 is TGTGCCCTTGGGGAACCACATATTCCTGACCTAAACTGGGGGATACCCTACACCGATAAACTCATCTTT. Protein product: CALGEPHIPDLNWGIPYTDKLIF.

This clone was seen more than once but under ten times. TCRdb lists the protein of a much larger clone for this DNA, which differs at residue 3, so this is likely a read error; the protein given here is translated from the DNA itself. The V gene is TRDV2, the J gene TRDJ1; the match to TRDD3 covers 8 bases. TCRdb records no J gene; here it was assigned by comparing the DNA to germline. Germline loops: CDR1 GEAIGNYY, CDR2 EKD. The CDR3 length is 17 residues. The chain's CDR3 is CARDTVLKSGGKDKLIF. The CDR3 DNA follows: TGTGCCCGTGACACCGTCCTAAAGTCTGGGGGAAAGGATAAACTCATCTTT.

This clone showed up just a few times. The protein that TCRdb holds for this DNA derives from a much larger clone and differs from the translated DNA at residue 9, which likely indicates a read error; the protein shown here is translated from the DNA. This sequence joins TRDV1 and TRDJ1; D is uncertain. This CDR3 spans 14 amino acids. Trimming removed 4 bases from V and 5 bases from J, with 14 bases in between. Germline V gene lookup returns CDR1 TSWWSYY and CDR2 QGS. The CDR3 sequence is CALGVPNVLDKLIF. CDR3 DNA sequence: TGTGCTCTTGGGGTCCCAAATGTGCTGGATAAACTCATCTTT.

This clone was detected only a few times. TCRdb pairs this DNA with a much larger clone's protein that differs at residue 5, likely a read error; the protein shown was translated from the DNA. The DNA for the CDR3 is TGTGCTCTCATAGCCAAGCCTTCTCCTAACTGGGGACCTAATTACACCGATAAACTCATCTTT. As protein: CALIAKPSPNWGPNYTDKLIF. This chain connects TRDV1 to TRDJ1; 7 bases are shared with TRDD3. The J gene is not listed in TCRdb, so it was assigned here from a DNA match to germline. Trimming at V came to 9 bases and at J to 0 bases, leaving 28 bases not matched to a gene. Looked up from germline, CDR1 is TSWWSYY and CDR2 is QGS. This CDR3 comprises 21 residues.

In this sample, this clone turned up many times. TCRdb's protein for this DNA is that of a much larger clone and differs from the translation at residue 7, likely a read error; the protein shown is the DNA translation. The chain's CDR3 is CALGGGPPTHERADKLIF. The CDR3 DNA reads TGTGCTCTTGGGGGGGGCCCTCCTACACATGAGCGGGCCGATAAACTCATCTTT. The chain joins TRDV1 to TRDJ1; D is possibly TRDD2 (6 bases). No J gene was available from TCRdb, and it was assigned here by a germline match of the DNA. This CDR3 spans 18 amino acids. The V end was cut by 4 bases, the J end by 3 bases, with 24 bases between. The germline V gene has CDR1 TSWWSYY and CDR2 QGS.

In the case of this clone: A read error likely explains this, since a far larger clone differs by one base. Other nucleotide sequences in the sample specify the same CDR3. The CDR3 is CALLTATRSSADKLIF. In DNA form, the CDR3 reads TGTGCTCTTCTGACCGCAACAAGGAGTTCGGCCGACAAACTCATCTTT. V and J are TRDV1 and TRDJ1; D gene ambiguous. The germline V gene has CDR1 TSWWSYY and CDR2 QGS. This CDR3 has 16 residues.

This clone has a handful of counts. With only one base between it and a far larger clone, this is likely a read error. Other nucleotide sequences in the sample specify the same CDR3. The rearrangement joins TRDV3 to TRDJ1; 8 nucleotides match TRDD3. Trimming removed 4 bases from V and 11 bases from J; junction bases left unmatched: 36. The CDR3 extends over 20 amino acids. Germline-derived CDR1 and CDR2 are TVYSNPD and GDNSRS (reference sequence). CDR3 DNA: TGTGCCTGCACTTCGTTCGTCACTGGTACTGGGGGCCACCTTAAGAGTAAGCTCATCTTT. Protein: CACTSFVTGTGGHLKSKLIF.

Worth noting for this clone: The TCRdb protein comes from a much larger clone and disagrees with this DNA's translation at residue 21, likely due to a read error; the protein given here is derived from the DNA. The V segment is TRDV2, and no J call was made; TRDD3 is the table's D call and was not checked against the DNA. Germline assignment: CDR1 GEAIGNYY and CDR2 EKD. This CDR3 has 22 residues. CDR3 in amino acids: CACDTRQNFLRTLLGDTEKLTF. The DNA for the CDR3 is TGTGCCTGTGACACGAGGCAAAATTTCCTACGAACTTTACTGGGGGATACGGAAAAACTCACCTTT.

In its sample, this clone was seen a few times. This likely reflects a read error, since a far larger clone is one base away. This CDR3 is also generated by other DNA sequences in the sample. The V gene is TRDV1, the J gene TRDJ1, with 11 bases aligning to TRDD3. The V and J ends lost 0 bases and 0 bases, in that order; junction bases with no gene match: 12. Looked up from germline, CDR1 is TSWWSYY and CDR2 is QGS. The CDR3 is made up of 20 amino acids. In nucleotides, the CDR3 is TGTGCTCTTGGGGAACTCTCAGAATACTGGGGGATAGGGTACACCGATAAACTCATCTTT. Amino acid sequence: CALGELSEYWGIGYTDKLIF.

As regards this clone: With only one base between it and a far larger clone, this is likely a read error. Other nucleotide sequences from this sample produce the same CDR3. Called V gene: TRDV1; the J gene was not called; the D call of TRDD3 is as the table states it, not checked on the DNA. This CDR3 comprises 23 residues. Germline assignment: CDR1 TSWWSYY and CDR2 QGS. Here the CDR3 DNA reads TGTGCTCTTGGGGAGCCCAATCTCTGGGGGATACGCCCGGGCTTAAGTAGGTCCGATAAGCTCATCTTT. Its protein is CALGEPNLWGIRPGLSRSDKLIF.

By frequency in the sample, this clone is large. Other DNA sequences in the sample encode the same CDR3. The chain has TRDV1 and TRDJ1; 10 bases match TRDD3. In germline, CDR1 is TSWWSYY, CDR2 QGS. The CDR3 is 18 residues long. Germline trimming cut 6 bases from V and 4 bases from J; bases unmatched to any gene: 17. The CDR3 sequence: CALGIHDHGGDTNDKLIF. The CDR3 DNA sequence: TGTGCTCTTGGTATTCACGACCATGGGGGGGATACGAACGATAAACTCATCTTT.